Listed below are T cell receptor beta chains from one sample, sequenced in a study of T cells in Graves' hyperthyroidism and ophthalmopathy. TCRdb re-analysed the multiplex PCR reads in MiXCR, keeping a single row per CDR3 protein. The sample shows roughly 740,000 distinct CDR3 sequences, less than 20% of them seen only once. Sequenced sample: blood. These receptors were collected from a man aged 18 to 29 with Graves' hyperthyroidism. The CDR3 runs from the conserved cysteine through the conserved F or W. A D gene is named only where the DNA matches it firmly. Not every row has a clone size; where given, it reads once, few, many or a size class.

v_call	d_call	clone_size	j_call	cdr3_nt	cdr3_aa
TRBV7-2	.	few	TRBJ2-3	TGTGCCAGCAGCCCTGACCCCAAGGATACGCAGTATTTT	CASSPDPKDTQYF
TRBV28	.	many	TRBJ2-7	TGTGCCAGCAGTGACCTCGGGGTGTGGTCCTACGAGCAGTACTTC	CASSDLGVWSYEQYF
TRBV28	TRBD1	many	TRBJ2-5	TGTGCCAGCTCCCTCGACAGGGGGCGAAGAGAGACCCAGTACTTC	CASSLDRGRRETQYF
TRBV11-2	TRBD2	many	TRBJ2-1	TGTGCCAGCAGCTTAGATCACCAGCTAGCGGGAGAATCTTACAATGAGCAGTTCTTC	CASSLDHQLAGESYNEQFF
TRBV6-2/TRBV6-3	TRBD1	many	TRBJ2-1	TGTGCCAGCACTCCGGGACAGTCCTACAATGAGCAGTTCTTC	CASTPGQSYNEQFF
TRBV6-1	.	many	TRBJ2-7	TGTGCCAGCAGTGAAACGTCTGGCCAGTTCTACGAGCAGTACTTC	CASSETSGQFYEQYF
TRBV7-9	TRBD2	few	TRBJ2-1	TGTGCCAGCAGCCCTTATCGGCTAGCGGGGTACTTCAATGAGCAGTTCTTC	CASSPYRLAGYFNEQFF
TRBV7-2	.	many	TRBJ2-1	TGTGCCAGCGCCCCAGGACTAAGGAATGAGCAGTTCTTC	CASAPGLRNEQFF
TRBV9	TRBD2	.	TRBJ2-4	TGTGCCAGCAGCCCATCAGCTAGCGGGACTGACATTCAGTACTTC	CASSPSASGTDIQYF
TRBV7-2	TRBD1	many	TRBJ2-7	TGTGCCAGCAGCTTCGACGGACAGGTCTACGAGCAGTACTTC	CASSFDGQVYEQYF
TRBV30	.	few	TRBJ2-1	TGTGCCCGGAGGTCCTACAATGAGCAGTTCTTC	CARRSYNEQFF
TRBV7-2	TRBD1	many	TRBJ1-4	TGTGCCAGCAGCCCCGACAGGGATTGGGGTGAAAAACTGTTTTTT	CASSPDRDWGEKLFF
TRBV3-1	.	many	TRBJ2-2	TGTGCCAGCAGCCAGGCCCGGGAGATCGAGAACACCGGGGAGCTGTTTTTT	CASSQAREIENTGELFF
TRBV6-9	.	.	TRBJ2-3	TGTGCCAGCAGTTATCACTTAGATACGCAGTATTTT	CASSYHLDTQYF
TRBV6-2/TRBV6-3	.	few	TRBJ1-4	TGTGCCAGCGACCCGGGCGGCCGGGGAGAAAAACTGTTTTTT	CASDPGGRGEKLFF
TRBV24-1	.	.	TRBJ2-7	TGTGCCACCAGTGATTCCACATCCCGGGAGCAGTACTTC	CATSDSTSREQYF
TRBV28	TRBD2	many	TRBJ2-7	TGTGCCAGCAGGGGGACTAATTACGAGCAGTACTTC	CASRGTNYEQYF
TRBV7-8	.	many	TRBJ2-3	TGTGCCAGCACCTCAGGGGCAGATACGCAGTATTTT	CASTSGADTQYF
TRBV7-9	.	.	TRBJ2-7	TGTGCCAGCAGCTCAGGGAAGGGGCGCTTATCCTACGAGCAGTACTTC	CASSSGKGRLSYEQYF
TRBV7-7	.	many	TRBJ2-5	TGTGCCAGCAGCTTAGGGGGGGTGGAAGAGACCCAGTACTTC	CASSLGGVEETQYF
TRBV7-9	TRBD2	.	TRBJ2-1	TGTGCCAGCAGCTTGTATGTCGGAACGGGAGGGCCGGATGAGCAGTTCTTC	CASSLYVGTGGPDEQFF
TRBV11-2	TRBD1	.	TRBJ1-6	TGTGCCAGCAGCCCCAGGGGGCTGAGTTCACCCCTCCACTTT	CASSPRGLSSPLHF
TRBV2	TRBD2	many	TRBJ2-7	TGTGCCAGCAGTGAAAAGGCAGGGGTAGCGGGAGGGCGCTCCTACGAGCAGTACTTC	CASSEKAGVAGGRSYEQYF
TRBV10-1	TRBD2	few	TRBJ2-3	TGCGCCAGCAGTGGCGGGAGTAGAACAGATACGCAGTATTTT	CASSGGSRTDTQYF